Sequencing of this TCR beta chain was carried out in a study of shared clonotypes between healthy human individuals. Study details: Three plates each covered CD4 naive and memory; CD8 naive two, CD8 memory one. Notes on the study in general: Though the depth was large, rarefaction showed that sorted-subset sequencing was incomplete.

Comment on this clone: Antigen specificity is unknown.

Deep was the level used in running the assay. The table came from immunoSEQ multiplex PCR; TCRdb's copy has only in-frame clones and leaves some out. The table includes approximately 1.4 million clones, approximately 98% detected once. CDR3 length: 14 amino acids. Trimming left V 4 bases short and J 5 bases short, with 12 bases between. Germline CDR1 and CDR2: KGHSH and LQKENI. The receptor's source is a man aged 30 to 39 in good health. This chain links TRBV18 with TRBJ1-5; D remains unclear. Sequencing was done on a sample of naive CD4+ T cells sorted from blood. Subset given: CD45RA+ positively selected. CDR3 in amino acids: CASSLLPVDQPQHF. CDR3 coding DNA: TGTGCCAGCTCACTATTACCGGTGGATCAGCCCCAGCATTTT.